This T cell receptor (beta chain) was identified during a study of shared clonotypes between healthy human individuals. Study summary: Three CD4 naive, three CD4 memory, two CD8 naive and one CD8 memory plate were used per donor. Regarding the study as a whole: The sampled material consisted only of blood, and tissue repertoires are likely to differ.

Sequenced by immunoSEQ multiplex PCR; TCRdb stores in-frame clones only, minus some. The table has over 1.5 million clones, under 99% seen once. Regarding this clone: What it binds is not known.

The V gene lost 3 bases and the J gene lost 8 bases, with 21 bases spanning the gap. The CDR3 has 15 residues. CDR1 SQVTM and CDR2 ANQGSEA come from the germline V gene. The sample comprised naive CD4+ T cells sorted from blood. This sample's subset: CD45RA+ positively selected. V gene TRBV29-1 combines with J gene TRBJ2-3, with D maybe TRBD2 (7 bases). The source is a man aged 25 to 40 in good health. The DNA for the CDR3 is TGCAGCGTTGATAAAGGGGGGGGAATGGAGGTTACGCAGTATTTT. Protein sequence: CSVDKGGGMEVTQYF.